This is a list of T cell receptor beta chains from one sample in a study of OX40 agonist ivuxolimab in advanced cancers. Sequencing used immunoSEQ multiplex PCR; TCRdb keeps in-frame clones, though not all of them. The sample has approximately 99,000 clones, roughly 95% seen once; the top ten hold about 2.1%. The starting material was CD4+ or CD8+ T cells sorted from blood, obtained in a trial of the OX40 agonist ivuxolimab. These TCRs come from an adult with an advanced solid tumor such as melanoma, head and neck, liver or kidney cancer. Each CDR3 is given with its conserved first and last residue.

v_gene,CDR3aa
TRBV12-5,CASGSTDRPDYEQYF
TRBV10-1,CARTPGTPLLCHTGELFF
TRBV5-4,CASSLVSGANYYNEQFF
TRBV28,CASSSRLGDGGYTF
TRBV28,CASSSQLGGQGVSYEQYF
TRBV7-9,CASSRRDSGSQETQYF
TRBV4-3,CASSHEAPEARYGYTF
TRBV9,CASSASGTAKIRNTEAFF
TRBV11-2,CASSLESGPEGFF
TRBV6-9,CASGGRTDTQYF
TRBV5-6,CASSLALDSSTDTQYF
TRBV7-9,CASSLGVGMNTEAFF
TRBV19,CASSIFGGSTDTQYF
TRBV28,CASSPGGEKLFF
TRBV6-5,CASSYGFNPRRGEQFF
TRBV6-6,CASSYSGQVPTYEQYF
TRBV29-1,CSVGGPGQAQETQYF
TRBV6-4,CASSPVAGGREQYF
TRBV6-5,CASSSPGPYNEQFF
TRBV7-9,CASSISTGNTGELFF
TRBV7-8,CASRHRGDSPYEQYF
TRBV9,CASSVGGQGGTEAFF
TRBV5-5,CASSLDSVATNEKLFF
TRBV7-2,CASSLIGNLNTEAFF
TRBV7-8,CASSPSGQNTEAFF
TRBV7-9,CASSFVGASYGYTF
TRBV7-9,CASSKLTSGTPIAPDTQYF
TRBV19,CASSISGTSHNEQFF
TRBV10-1,CASSESSKQREGGNEQFF
TRBV11-2,CASSLEQELNTEAFF
TRBV19,CASSIDSYEQYF
TRBV5-4,CAIGQGAFDEQFF
TRBV7-7,CASSPGLALGQETQYF
TRBV4-1,CASSQGDTEAFF
TRBV12-5,CASFHARVGDTQYF
TRBV5-4,CASSLDIFGLETQYF
TRBV5-4,CASSLLAEWNEQFF
TRBV9,CASSPGRVESTDTQYF
TRBV27,CASSTRGEDQPQHF
TRBV6-1,CASIWTVMNTEAFF